The next 14 T cell receptor beta chains were all read from a single sample in a study of glioma-infiltrating T cells. The iRepertoire nested amplicon-rescue multiplex PCR amplified TCR alpha and beta CDR3s from RNA. TCRdb processed the multiplex PCR reads anew with MiXCR; each CDR3 protein has one entry. Here the sample spans 100,000 to 150,000 distinct CDR3 sequences, 20% to 25% being singletons. The sample consisted of glioma tissue, nonneoplastic brain tissue, or PBMCs (not recorded which). All receptors derive from a human donor with low-grade glioma or glioblastoma, undergoing nonglioma brain surgery, or in good health (not recorded which).

Many counts were recorded for this clonotype. The V and J genes are TRBV6-1 and TRBJ1-6; 8 nucleotides match TRBD1. CDR3 length: 15 amino acids. J gave up 6 bases and V 5 bases, and 6 bases lay outside the gene matches. Per the germline V gene, CDR1 is MNHNS and CDR2 is SASEGT. The CDR3 sequence is CASSWDRKRNSPLHF. CDR3 DNA sequence: TGTGCCAGCAGTTGGGACAGGAAGCGTAATTCACCCCTCCACTTT.

The chain combines TRBV6-2 or TRBV6-3 with TRBJ2-4; tentatively, D is TRBD1 (6 bases). CDR3 size: 15 residues. The V and J ends lost 6 bases and 7 bases respectively, with 19 bases between them. Germline V lookup: CDR1 MNHEY, CDR2 SVGEGT. This CDR3 reads CASSYVQGKDNIQYF. Written as DNA, the CDR3 is TGTGCCAGCAGCTACGTACAGGGCAAGGATAACATTCAGTACTTC.

This clonotype was detected many times. This chain joins TRBV6-6 and TRBJ2-5, with D perhaps TRBD1 or TRBD2 (6 bases each). V shed 2 bases and J shed 4 bases, with 11 bases lying between them. There are 14 residues in the CDR3. Per the germline V gene, CDR1 is MNHNY and CDR2 is SVGAGI (reference sequence). CDR3 sequence (DNA): TGTGCCAGCAGTTACCCGGGGGCAGGAGAGACCCAGTACTTC. Translated: CASSYPGAGETQYF.

The chain joins TRBV19 to TRBJ2-3; D not certain. The DNA end is a closer match to TRBJ1-5, so the J assignment may be wrong. Germline V CDR1 and CDR2: LNHDA, SQIVND (reference sequence). The CDR3 runs to 16 residues. CDR3: CASTETLAGSTDTQHF. The CDR3 DNA sequence: TGTGCCAGTACTGAAACGCTAGCGGGGAGCACAGATACGCAGCATTTT.

A few counts support this clonotype. CDR3 sequence: CASSQTFRNLNTEAFF. CDR3 DNA: TGTGCCAGCAGTCAAACATTTAGGAATCTGAACACTGAAGCTTTCTTT. The chain is built from TRBV28 and TRBJ1-1; D ambiguous. Germline CDR1 reads MDHEN; CDR2 reads SYDVKM. V lost 5 bases and J lost 0, with 16 bases in between. This CDR3 comprises 16 residues. The full variable domain, in which reference TRBV28 and TRBJ1-1 provide the parts outside the CDR3, is DVKVTQSSRYLVKRTGEKVFLECVQDMDHENMFWYRQDPGLGLRLIYFSYDVKMKEKGDIPEGYSVSREKKERFSLILESASTNQTSMYLCASSQTFRNLNTEAFFGQGTRLTVV.

The chain recombines TRBV7-3 with TRBJ2-3; 12 bases are shared with TRBD2. The CDR3 spans 17 residues. J lost 4 bases, V lost 2 bases, and 7 bases had no gene match. Germline V gene lookup returns CDR1 SGHTA and CDR2 FQGTGA. CDR3 in DNA: TGTGCCAGCAGCTTATCCGGACTAGCGGGGAAATCAGATACGCAGTATTTT. Residues: CASSLSGLAGKSDTQYF.

The chain joins TRBV24-1 to TRBJ2-3; D gene unclear. The CDR3 has 15 amino acids. Trimming cost V 3 bases and J 6 bases, with 15 bases left between them. Per germline, CDR1 KGHDR and CDR2 SFDVKD. The CDR3 is CATSDPGNVGDTQYF. CDR3 nucleotide sequence: TGTGCCACCAGTGATCCCGGTAACGTTGGGGATACGCAGTATTTT.

This clonotype has a handful of counts. CDR3 loop: CASASGTGREQPQHF. As DNA, the CDR3 is TGTGCCAGCGCTTCCGGGACAGGGAGGGAGCAGCCCCAGCATTTT. The chain has TRBV18 and TRBJ1-5; 9 nucleotides agree with TRBD1. CDR1 is KGHSH, CDR2 LQKENI, per germline. CDR3 size: 15 residues. The junction had 12 bases not matched to a gene; V was cut back by 8 bases and J by 7 bases.

Relative to its sample, this clonotype is medium-sized. This chain joins TRBV6-1 and TRBJ2-7; maybe TRBD1 (6 bases). Germline CDR1 reads MNHNS; CDR2 reads SASEGT. V lost 5 bases and J lost 6, with 17 bases in between. The CDR3 has 14 amino acids. In DNA form, the CDR3 reads TGTGCCAGCAGTCTCGGTTGGCAGGGGCTCGAGCAGTACGTC. It specifies CASSLGWQGLEQYV.

This chain joins TRBV4-3 and TRBJ2-4; D call uncertain. Germline assignment: CDR1 LGHNA and CDR2 YSLEER. CDR3 length equals 14 residues. V dropped 1 base and J dropped 0 bases, with 4 bases sitting between them. DNA for the CDR3: TGCGCCAGCAGCCAAGTAAGAGCCAAAAACATTCAGTACTTC. This encodes CASSQVRAKNIQYF.

The count of this clonotype is one. This sequence may be a read error, since a much larger clone differs from it by one base. CDR3 amino acids: CSVEDQDGLATAFF. The CDR3 nucleotides read TGCAGCGTTGAAGATCAAGATGGGCTGGCGACGGCTTTCTTT. The chain uses TRBV29-1 and TRBJ1-1; D is ambiguous. V was shortened by 0 bases and J by 11 bases, with 19 bases between the two germline ends. The CDR3 length is 14 residues. CDR1 SQVTM and CDR2 ANQGSEA come from the germline V gene.

This clonotype was counted ten times or more. The chain uses TRBV27 and TRBJ2-3, with D unclear. The ends were cut back, 7 bases at V and 0 bases at J, with 14 bases in the middle. This CDR3 is 15 amino acids long. Germline CDR1 and CDR2: MNHEY and SMNVEV (reference sequence). For the CDR3, the DNA is TGTGCCAGCAACCGTTTAGGGCCTAGCACAGATACGCAGTATTTT. Translated: CASNRLGPSTDTQYF.

This clonotype has ten or more counts. The CDR3 DNA sequence: TGTGCCAGCAGTGAAGCGCCTAGCGGGGGATCAGATACGCAGTATTTT. Its translation: CASSEAPSGGSDTQYF. This chain connects TRBV6-1 to TRBJ2-3; TRBD2 matches 10 bases. The V and J ends lost 0 bases and 4 bases, in that order; junction bases with no gene match: 4. The germline V gene has CDR1 MNHNS and CDR2 SASEGT. This CDR3 region has 16 residues.

This clonotype was observed a few times. The V call is TRBV28, the J call TRBJ1-2; TRBD1 matches at 7 bases. The V and J ends lost 5 bases and 3 bases, in that order; junction bases with no gene match: 6. Looked up from germline, CDR1 is MDHEN and CDR2 is SYDVKM. CDR3 length: 14 amino acids. The DNA of the CDR3 is TGTGCCAGCAGTGATCCGACAGGGCACTATGGCTACACCTTC. This codes for CASSDPTGHYGYTF.